The 18 T cell receptor beta chains below were found in one sample sequenced in a study of neurological immune-mediated disorders. TCRdb reanalysed the 5' RACE reads using MiXCR and keeps one entry per CDR3 protein. This sample carries 70,000 to 90,000 distinct CDR3 sequences, nearly 6% of them seen once, and the ten largest clones take over 6.5%. The sample's time point: longitudinal time-point 2. Material for sequencing was PBMCs. The receptor set was obtained from a woman in her sixties or seventies with multiple sclerosis.

The chain recombines TRBV29-1 with TRBJ1-1; D perhaps matches TRBD1 (6 bases). Germline V CDR1 and CDR2: SQVTM, ANQGSEA. There are 13 residues in the CDR3. V gave up 3 bases and J gave up 8 bases, with 16 bases separating them. CDR3 sequence (DNA): TGCAGCGTTGATAGCGGGACACAAGTAGAAGCTTTCTTT. As protein: CSVDSGTQVEAFF.

With respect to this clonotype: A much larger clonotype is one base distant, so this may be a read error. This chain links TRBV4-1 with TRBJ1-1, with 8 bases matching TRBD1. CDR1 is MGHRA and CDR2 is YSYEKL in the germline V gene. The CDR3 sequence is 17 residues long. As DNA, the CDR3 is TGCGCCAACAGCCAACCGCCCTGGACAGGGAATAACACTGAAGCTTTCTTT. This encodes CANSQPPWTGNNTEAFF.

This clonotype was observed many times. V usage is TRBV12-3 or TRBV12-4 and J usage is TRBJ1-6, with a weak D call TRBD1 (5 bases). The V and J ends lost 3 bases and 7 bases respectively, with 10 bases between them. CDR3 size: 14 residues. The CDR3 bases are TGTGCCAGCAGTTTGGGGACCGTAAATTCACCCCTCCACTTT. This encodes CASSLGTVNSPLHF.

This clonotype was detected many times. The chain links TRBV5-1 to TRBJ2-3; TRBD2 matches at 7 bases. The CDR3 has 14 amino acids. Looked up from germline, CDR1 is SGHRS and CDR2 is YFSETQ. V lost 3 bases to trimming and J lost 3 bases; unmatched junction nucleotides: 4. The CDR3 nucleotides are TGCGCCAGCAGCTCAGGACTAGTTACAGATACGCAGTATTTT. Its protein product is CASSSGLVTDTQYF.

This clonotype was recorded at least ten times. The V call is TRBV5-8, the J call TRBJ2-5; D is possibly TRBD1 (6 bases). This CDR3 spans 15 amino acids. V gave up 0 bases and J gave up 3 bases, with 12 bases separating them. CDR1 and CDR2 from the germline V gene are SGHTS and YDEGEE. The CDR3 DNA follows: TGTGCCAGCAGCTTGGTGGGACATCTGAAAGAGACCCAGTACTTC. It is translated as CASSLVGHLKETQYF.

This clonotype was counted many times. The CDR3 region is CASRNRRPNYGYTF. CDR3 nucleotides: TGTGCCAGCCGTAACAGGCGCCCTAACTATGGCTACACCTTC. V usage is TRBV6-1 and J usage is TRBJ1-2, with TRBD1 as a possible D gene (5 bases). The germline gives CDR1 MNHNS, CDR2 SASEGT. V lost 8 bases and J lost 0, with 13 bases in between. The CDR3 contains 14 residues.

This clonotype was detected many times. This chain links TRBV11-3 with TRBJ2-7; no definite D call. The CDR3 loop spans 14 amino acids. The V end was cut by 1 base, the J end by 1 base, with 8 bases between. Germline values: CDR1 SGHNT, CDR2 YENEEA. CDR3 loop: CASSLVADSYEQYF. The DNA of the CDR3 is TGTGCCAGCAGCTTAGTCGCAGATTCCTACGAGCAGTACTTC.

This clonotype was counted ten times or more. In DNA, the CDR3 is TGTGCCACGGAAACCGGGACTAGCGGGGTCAGCGAGCAGTTCTTC. It yields the protein CATETGTSGVSEQFF. The J gene is TRBJ2-1, the V gene TRBV10-3; TRBD2 agrees at 13 bases. Germline lookup yields CDR1 ENHRY and CDR2 SYGVKD. This CDR3 spans 15 amino acids. Trimming took 10 bases from V and 10 from J; bases not matched to a gene: 13.

This clonotype was seen at least ten times. The chain has TRBV7-2 and TRBJ2-2; 7 bases fit TRBD1. With 5 bases clipped from V and 3 bases from J, the junction kept 9 bases outside the gene matches. The CDR3 spans 16 residues. Germline CDR1 reads SGHTA; CDR2 reads FQGNSA. CDR3 nucleotides: TGTGCCAGCAGCGCGACAGGGCGTTTGTACACCGGGGAGCTGTTTTTT. Residues: CASSATGRLYTGELFF.

This clonotype appeared many times. The V gene is TRBV6-2 or TRBV6-3, the J gene TRBJ2-7, with D perhaps TRBD1 (6 bases). This CDR3 is 13 amino acids long. Germline V lookup: CDR1 MNHEY, CDR2 SVGEGT. V was pared by 7 bases and J by 4 bases, with 14 bases between. As DNA, the CDR3 is TGTGCCAGCAATGCCAGGACAGCATACGAGCAGTACTTC. Encoded protein: CASNARTAYEQYF.

This clonotype was recorded at least ten times. The rearrangement joins TRBV4-1 to TRBJ2-5, with 9 bases lining up with TRBD1. CDR3 length equals 15 residues. CDR1 and CDR2 from the germline V gene are MGHRA and YSYEKL. Trimming at V came to 4 bases and at J to 4 bases, leaving 7 bases not matched to a gene. CDR3: CASSPPDRGRETQYF. The CDR3 nucleotides read TGCGCCAGCAGCCCCCCGGACAGGGGTCGAGAGACCCAGTACTTC.

Worth noting for this clonotype: With a much larger clone just one base away, this may be a read error. This chain uses TRBV20-1 with TRBJ2-5, with no clear D. Germline-derived CDR1 and CDR2 are DFQATT and SNEGSKA (reference sequence). V was clipped by 3 bases and J by 4 bases, with 6 bases between them. The CDR3 covers 11 residues. CDR3 residues: CSARPAETQYF. The CDR3 nucleotides read TGCAGTGCTAGGCCCGCAGAGACCCAGTACTTC.

The chain joins TRBV18 to TRBJ2-5; 9 nucleotides align to TRBD2. Germline values: CDR1 KGHSH, CDR2 LQKENI. The trim removed 0 bases at V and 5 bases at J, leaving 4 bases unmatched. The CDR3 runs 15 residues. The CDR3 nucleotides are TGTGCCAGCTCACCACCGGGCGGGGGGGGCGAGACCCAGTACTTC. Residues: CASSPPGGGGETQYF.

About this clonotype: Compared with germline, one end of the junction differs, possibly owing to a read error. The J gene is TRBJ1-5, the V gene TRBV11-2, with D perhaps matching TRBD1 (6 bases). The CDR3 length is 15 residues. The germline V gene has CDR1 SGHAT and CDR2 FQNNGV. The chain's CDR3 is CASSPTGTKTQPQNF. CDR3 sequence (DNA): TGTGCCAGCAGCCCGACGGGGACAAAGACTCAGCCCCAGAATTTT.

This clonotype was found many times. This chain joins TRBV19 and TRBJ2-4; D is unclear. CDR3 length equals 11 residues. V was clipped by 8 bases and J by 2 bases, with 4 bases between them. Germline V lookup: CDR1 LNHDA, CDR2 SQIVND (reference sequence). In DNA form, the CDR3 reads TGTGCCAGTTCAACCAAAAACATTCAGTACTTC. Amino acid sequence: CASSTKNIQYF.

Many counts were recorded for this clonotype. The chain carries TRBV7-9 and TRBJ2-3; a possible D gene is TRBD2 (6 bases). This CDR3 is 16 amino acids long. The germline V gene encodes CDR1 SEHNR and CDR2 FQNEAQ (reference sequence). With 3 bases removed from V and 1 base from J, the gap between germline ends came to 14 bases. CDR3 sequence: CASSLGRGTGTDTQYF. The CDR3 DNA follows: TGTGCCAGCAGCTTGGGACGGGGGACTGGCACAGATACGCAGTATTTT.

Ten or more counts support this clonotype. The rearrangement joins TRBV20-1 to TRBJ1-5; no clear D. This CDR3 is 14 amino acids long. The V end was cut by 3 bases, the J end by 5 bases, with 14 bases between. CDR1 is DFQATT, CDR2 SNEGSKA, per germline (reference sequence). The CDR3 DNA is TGCAGTGCTAGTAGTGGTTGGACGGATCAGCCCCAGCATTTT. It is translated as CSASSGWTDQPQHF.

This clonotype has a count of ten or more. CDR3 sequence reads: CATSDFPTGAYNEQFF. The CDR3 nucleotides read TGTGCCACCAGTGATTTTCCGACAGGGGCTTACAATGAGCAGTTCTTC. The chain carries TRBV24-1 and TRBJ2-1; TRBD1 matches at 8 bases. The CDR3 length is 16 residues. V shed 1 base, J shed 4 bases, and the junction held 5 bases outside the gene matches. The germline CDR1 and CDR2 sequences are KGHDR and SFDVKD.